This T cell receptor (beta chain) stems from a study of T cell responses to AZD1222 COVID-19 vaccine. Between the trimmed V and J ends, which lost 3 bases and 0 bases, there was a span of 18 bases. The V gene's germline CDR1 is MRHNA and CDR2 SNTAGT. The CDR3 runs 19 residues. This clone came up a few times. Produced via immunoSEQ multiplex PCR; TCRdb's table is partial and in-frame only. The sample lists roughly 120,000 clones; about 88% were seen once. The specimen comprised peripheral blood, sampled 28 days after the second AZD1222 dose. J is TRBJ2-6 and V is TRBV6-4; D possibly corresponds to TRBD1 (7 bases). This TCR was sampled from an adult who received the AZD1222 COVID-19 vaccine. CDR3: CASSDEGAEGVSGANVLTF. DNA for the CDR3: TGTGCCAGCAGTGATGAGGGGGCGGAGGGTGTCTCTGGGGCCAACGTCCTGACTTTC.